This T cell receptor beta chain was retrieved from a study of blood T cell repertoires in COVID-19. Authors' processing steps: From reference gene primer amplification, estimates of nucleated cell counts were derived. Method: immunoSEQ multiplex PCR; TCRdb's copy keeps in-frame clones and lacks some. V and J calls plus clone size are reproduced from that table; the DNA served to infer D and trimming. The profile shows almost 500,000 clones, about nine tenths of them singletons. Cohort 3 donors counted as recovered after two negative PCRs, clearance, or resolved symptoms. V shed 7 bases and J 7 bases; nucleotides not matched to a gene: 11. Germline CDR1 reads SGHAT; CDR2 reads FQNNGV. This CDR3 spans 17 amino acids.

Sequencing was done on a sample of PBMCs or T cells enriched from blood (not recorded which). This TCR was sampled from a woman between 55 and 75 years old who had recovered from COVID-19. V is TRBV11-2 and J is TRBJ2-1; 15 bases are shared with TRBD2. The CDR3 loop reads CASTLLSGTSGGNEQFF. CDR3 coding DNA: TGTGCCAGCACCCTTCTATCCGGGACTAGCGGGGGGAATGAGCAGTTCTTC.